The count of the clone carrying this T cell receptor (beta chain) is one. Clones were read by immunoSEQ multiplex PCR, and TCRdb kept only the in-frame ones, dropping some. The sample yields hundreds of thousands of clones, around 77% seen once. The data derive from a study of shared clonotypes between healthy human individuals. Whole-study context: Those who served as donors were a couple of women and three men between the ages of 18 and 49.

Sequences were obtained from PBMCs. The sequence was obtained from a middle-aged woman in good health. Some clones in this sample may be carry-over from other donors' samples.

The CDR3 bases are TGCGCCAGCAGCTTAATTGGGGGCTGGGAGCCCCAGCATTTT. The encoded protein is CASSLIGGWEPQHF. The rearrangement links TRBV5-1 to TRBJ1-5; weak D call: TRBD1 (6 bases). Trimming stripped 2 bases from V and 8 bases from J, with 14 bases between. Germline CDR1 SGHRS, CDR2 YFSETQ. This CDR3 region has 14 residues.